The clone carrying this T cell receptor (beta chain) was counted at least ten times. Its antigen is still unknown. The source of the sample is a study of spatial heterogeneity in lung cancer. Study-level background: Strong correlation linked TCR transcript counts in tumor regions to a T cell module score derived from matched bulk RNA-seq.

The library protocol tagged each TCR cDNA with a unique molecular identifier. TCRdb analysed the 5' RACE reads with MiXCR anew, one entry per CDR3 protein. Of some 23,000 distinct CDR3 sequences in the sample, roughly 6.7% are singletons; the top ten hold about 9.3%. Findings and limits, study-wide: Estimates put coverage of tumor T cells approximately 7.4% for alpha and 11% to 15% for beta chains. Expanded alpha and beta TCR counts within tumors tracked tumor mutation counts. Nonsynonymous mutations, ubiquitous and regional, were tracked respectively by counts of ubiquitous and regional expanded TCRs.

This sample's time point: sample taken at primary tumor resection. The germline V gene encodes CDR1 LGHDT and CDR2 YNNKEL (reference sequence). The CDR3 is made up of 14 amino acids. V lost 1 base, J lost 0 bases, and 1 base lay in between. The sequence was collected from a male donor with early-stage non-small cell lung cancer. The specimen comprised lung tumor tissue, sampled at surgery. This chain joins TRBV3-1 and TRBJ2-6; D call uncertain. The CDR3, as DNA: TGTGCCAGCAGCCAAGTCTCTGGGGCCAACGTCCTGACTTTC. Amino acid sequence: CASSQVSGANVLTF.